These 8 T cell receptor beta chains were sequenced from one sample in a study of cytomegalovirus exposure and HLA in healthy donors. The study ran its PCR with 60 Vbeta and 13 Jbeta primers. Repertoires were generated with immunoSEQ multiplex PCR, while TCRdb's copy carries only in-frame clones and drops some. The table includes 150,000 to 200,000 clones, around 80% detected once. What was sequenced was PBMCs. These TCRs come from a woman aged 45-59 years in good health and CMV-seropositive.

The rearrangement links TRBV7-9 to TRBJ1-1; no clear D gene. With 6 bases removed from V and 4 bases from J, the gap between germline ends came to 6 bases. The CDR3 extends over 11 amino acids. The germline gives CDR1 SEHNR, CDR2 FQNEAQ (reference sequence). The chain's CDR3 is CASREGTEAFF. CDR3 in DNA: TGTGCCAGCAGGGAGGGCACTGAAGCTTTCTTT.

The chain has TRBV29-1 and TRBJ2-1, with 9 bases fitting TRBD2. V dropped 6 bases and J dropped 7; count of bases not matched to a gene: 10. The germline V gene has CDR1 SQVTM and CDR2 ANQGSEA. This CDR3 region has 14 residues. The CDR3 protein is CSVRSGGRGNEQFF. The CDR3 DNA follows: TGCAGCGTGCGTAGCGGGGGCAGGGGGAATGAGCAGTTCTTC.

This clone was picked up a small number of times. This rearrangement joins TRBV6-6 to TRBJ2-7, with 13 bases identical to TRBD2. The CDR3 has 13 residues. In germline, CDR1 is MNHNY, CDR2 SVGAGI (reference sequence). The V segment lost 6 bases and the J segment 6 bases; nucleotides outside the gene matches: 2. The CDR3 region has the DNA TGTGCCAGCAGCAGACTAGCGGGGGGCGAGCAGTACTTC. Amino acid sequence: CASSRLAGGEQYF.

V gene TRBV7-8 combines with J gene TRBJ2-3, with D possibly TRBD2 on 5 matching bases. The germline gives CDR1 SGHVS, CDR2 FQNEAQ. The ends were cut back, 5 bases at V and 0 bases at J, with 12 bases in the middle. CDR3 length equals 15 residues. In DNA form, the CDR3 reads TGTGCCAGCAGCCCCCCGGACTTAAGCACAGATACGCAGTATTTT. It translates to CASSPPDLSTDTQYF.

The chain employs TRBV5-8 and TRBJ1-6; no definite D call. CDR3 size: 13 residues. CDR1 and CDR2 (germline): SGHTS, YDEGEE. V was clipped by 1 base and J by 9 bases, with 8 bases between them. The CDR3: CASSLIEFSPLHF. DNA of the CDR3: TGTGCCAGCAGCTTGATAGAGTTTTCACCCCTCCACTTT.

V gene TRBV18 combines with J gene TRBJ1-1; a possible D gene is TRBD1 (6 bases). Germline values: CDR1 KGHSH, CDR2 LQKENI. The CDR3 is 19 amino acids. The V and J ends lost 1 base and 2 bases respectively, with 23 bases between them. CDR3 sequence (DNA): TGTGCCAGCTCACCACGATTCCAGGGGAGTACCCTCCCTAACACTGAAGCTTTCTTT. Translating gives CASSPRFQGSTLPNTEAFF.

V gene TRBV6-6 combines with J gene TRBJ1-6; D perhaps matches TRBD1 (6 bases). From germline, CDR1 is MNHNY and CDR2 SVGAGI (reference sequence). Trimming removed 4 bases from V and 3 bases from J, with 10 bases in between. The CDR3 runs 15 residues. For the CDR3, the DNA is TGTGCCAGCAGTTTCCAGGACAGCTATAATTCACCCCTCCACTTT. It yields the protein CASSFQDSYNSPLHF.

This clone was detected only a few times. The chain links TRBV6-5 to TRBJ1-2; 8 bases agree with TRBD1. The CDR3 contains 13 residues. J gave up 9 bases and V 9 bases, and 12 bases lay outside the gene matches. Germline V gives CDR1 MNHEY, CDR2 SVGAGI. The CDR3 bases are TGTGCCAGTACAGGGGGATATCGAAACAGCTACACCTTC. Translation: CASTGGYRNSYTF.